One and the same sample provided the 12 T cell receptor beta chains below, sequenced in a study of control samples from healthy donors and cancer patients. TCRdb's table, derived via immunoSEQ multiplex PCR, lists solely in-frame clones and lacks some. Of about 180,000 clones in the sample, roughly 92% were seen once. The sample taken for sequencing was blood. The source is a woman between 18 and 29 years old in good health.

The rearrangement joins TRBV9 to TRBJ1-1, with 7 bases identical to TRBD1. Germline CDR1 reads SGDLS; CDR2 reads YYNGEE. The CDR3 is 17 amino acids. Trimming took 3 bases from V and 0 from J; bases not matched to a gene: 11. For the CDR3, the DNA is TGTGCCAGCAGCGACTTGACAGGGAATGGGGTGAACACTGAAGCTTTCTTT. Its protein is CASSDLTGNGVNTEAFF.

The genes are TRBV29-1 and TRBJ2-3, with 11 bases identical to TRBD2. Germline V lookup: CDR1 SQVTM, CDR2 ANQGSEA. The junction had 8 bases not matched to a gene; V was cut back by 6 bases and J by 0 bases. The length of the CDR3 is 16 residues. CDR3 loop: CSVSGLAEESTDTQYF. The CDR3 DNA reads TGCAGCGTCTCGGGACTAGCGGAGGAGAGCACAGATACGCAGTATTTT.

V is TRBV5-1 and J is TRBJ1-1; no definite D call. Germline loops: CDR1 SGHRS, CDR2 YFSETQ. CDR3 length: 14 amino acids. The V gene lost 0 bases and the J gene lost 1 base, with 7 bases spanning the gap. CDR3 in DNA: TGCGCCAGCAGCTTGGAGCCCAGGAACACTGAAGCTTTCTTT. Its translation: CASSLEPRNTEAFF.

The rearrangement joins TRBV6-5 to TRBJ1-2; 9 bases map to TRBD1. The CDR3 runs 16 residues. Trimming removed 4 bases from V and 2 bases from J; junction bases left unmatched: 8. CDR1 is MNHEY, CDR2 SVGAGI, per germline. The CDR3 loop is CASSSPAGQGNYGYTF. For the CDR3, the DNA is TGTGCCAGCAGTTCCCCCGCGGGACAGGGAAACTATGGCTACACCTTC.

CDR3 region: CASSPLPGQGTGNTIYF. The CDR3 DNA reads as TGTGCCAGCAGTCCTCTCCCGGGACAGGGGACTGGAAACACCATATATTTT. The rearrangement joins TRBV7-2 to TRBJ1-3, with TRBD1 matching 10 bases. V gave up 6 bases and J gave up 2 bases; unmatched junction bases: 10. This CDR3 has 17 amino acids. Germline CDR1 SGHTA, CDR2 FQGNSA.

Only one count was recorded for this clone. This chain links TRBV6-5 with TRBJ2-7; D is unresolved. V lost 0 bases to trimming and J lost 4 bases, with 10 bases between them. The CDR3 contains 14 residues. Germline-derived CDR1 and CDR2 are MNHEY and SVGAGI. CDR3 sequence: CASSYSSWEYEQYF. In DNA form, the CDR3 reads TGTGCCAGCAGTTACTCAAGCTGGGAATACGAGCAGTACTTC.

The gene calls are TRBV29-1 and TRBJ1-1; 7 nucleotides agree with TRBD1. The CDR3 is 14 amino acids. After removal of 4 bases from V and 2 bases from J, the junction contained 7 bases not matched to a gene. Germline V gene sequence: CDR1 SQVTM, CDR2 ANQGSEA. The CDR3: CSVVGGQSNTEAFF. CDR3 sequence (DNA): TGCAGCGTTGTCGGGGGACAGAGTAACACTGAAGCTTTCTTT.

The chain combines TRBV7-9 with TRBJ1-2; a weak D match, TRBD1 (5 bases). V was trimmed by 5 bases and J by 4 bases, leaving 20 bases between them. The CDR3 is 16 amino acids. CDR1 and CDR2 from the germline V gene are SEHNR and FQNEAQ (reference sequence). As DNA, the CDR3 is TGTGCCAGCAGCCCCCTTAATCGGGGGGAATCCTATGGCTACACCTTC. As protein: CASSPLNRGESYGYTF.

A single count supports this clone. The chain couples TRBV11-3 to TRBJ1-1; a weak D match, TRBD1 (5 bases). The length of the CDR3 is 14 residues. V was pared by 5 bases and J by 7 bases, with 17 bases between. The V gene's germline CDR1 is SGHNT and CDR2 YENEEA. CDR3 bases: TGTGCCAGCAGCACCCGCGTCGGGGGGGATGAAGCTTTCTTT. Translating gives CASSTRVGGDEAFF. Using reference TRBV11-3 and TRBJ1-1 for the parts outside the CDR3, the full variable domain is EAGVVQSPRYKIIEKKQPVAFWCNPISGHNTLYWYLQNLGQGPELLIRYENEEAVDDSQLPKDRFSAERLKGVDSTLKIQPAELGDSAVYLCASSTRVGGDEAFFGQGTRLTVV.

The rearrangement uses TRBV5-6 and TRBJ2-3; no definite D call. Trimming cost V 0 bases and J 0 bases, with 11 bases left between them. There are 16 residues in the CDR3. Germline CDR1 is SGHDT and CDR2 is YYEEEE. The DNA of the CDR3 is TGTGCCAGCAGCTTGGGCGTCGGGTCTAGCACAGATACGCAGTATTTT. Residues: CASSLGVGSSTDTQYF. Together with reference TRBV5-6 and TRBJ2-3, the CDR3 gives the full variable domain: DAGVTQSPTHLIKTRGQQVTLRCSPKSGHDTVSWYQQALGQGPQFIFQYYEEEERQRGNFPDRFSGHQFPNYSSELNVNALLLGDSALYLCASSLGVGSSTDTQYFGPGTRLTVL.

This chain uses TRBV24-1 with TRBJ2-7, with 9 bases that match TRBD1. V trimming: 4 bases; J trimming: 3 bases; junction bases outside the gene matches: 3. Germline V gives CDR1 KGHDR, CDR2 SFDVKD. The length of the CDR3 is 14 residues. CDR3: CATSDGTGSYEQYF. The CDR3 DNA follows: TGTGCCACCAGTGACGGGACAGGGAGCTACGAGCAGTACTTC.

In its sample, this clone was seen once. The chain employs TRBV7-2 and TRBJ1-3; D gene uncertain. Looked up from germline, CDR1 is SGHTA and CDR2 is FQGNSA. The CDR3 has 15 amino acids. V gave up 5 bases and J gave up 0 bases, with 11 bases separating them. The CDR3 reads CASSLQFLSGNTIYF. Here the CDR3 DNA reads TGTGCCAGCAGCCTTCAGTTCCTCTCTGGAAACACCATATATTTT.